The rows below give T cell receptor beta chains drawn from one sample of a study of response to subunit inactivated influenza vaccine. TCRdb used MiXCR to reprocess the RT-PCR reads, holding one entry per CDR3 protein. The table includes roughly 500,000 distinct CDR3 sequences, 16% detected once. This specimen was CD4+ T cells sorted from PBMCs, taken about 24 months after vaccination. The receptors were gathered from a man aged 50-75 years who received an inactivated influenza vaccine. The CDR3 runs from the conserved cysteine through the conserved F or W. D genes are given only for firm matches. Only part of the rows carry a size: once, few, many, or a class if the clone is expanded.

j_call,clone_size,d_call,v_call,cdr3_aa,cdr3_nt
TRBJ1-2,NA,TRBD1,TRBV10-3,CATRGGTADGYTF,TGTGCCACGCGTGGTGGGACAGCGGATGGCTACACCTTC
TRBJ1-5,few,NA,TRBV9,CASSPDQGNQPQHF,TGTGCCAGCAGCCCCGACCAGGGGAATCAGCCCCAGCATTTT
TRBJ2-5,few,NA,TRBV6-1,CASNHGTPETQYF,TGTGCCAGCAACCACGGGACACCAGAGACCCAGTACTTC
TRBJ2-2,many,NA,TRBV10-3,CAISDRGHTGELFF,TGTGCCATCAGTGACCGGGGACACACCGGGGAGCTGTTTTTT
TRBJ1-4,few,TRBD1,TRBV20-1,CSARRGGTVNEKLFF,TGCAGTGCTAGAAGGGGGGGGACAGTCAATGAAAAACTGTTTTTT
TRBJ1-4,NA,NA,TRBV5-6,CASSARLGGEKLFF,TGTGCCAGCAGCGCCAGACTGGGAGGAGAAAAACTGTTTTTT
TRBJ2-2,few,TRBD2,TRBV20-1,CSASPSGGFTGELFF,TGCAGTGCTAGTCCTAGCGGGGGGTTCACCGGGGAGCTGTTTTTT
TRBJ2-2,NA,NA,TRBV2,CASRTGPLTGELFF,TGTGCCAGCAGGACGGGACCCCTCACCGGGGAGCTGTTTTTT
TRBJ1-5,NA,NA,TRBV20-1,CSARAFRDQPQHF,TGCAGTGCTAGAGCATTTAGGGATCAGCCCCAGCATTTT
TRBJ2-3,few,NA,TRBV28,CASSWGGYTDTQYF,TGTGCCAGCAGCTGGGGCGGGTACACAGATACGCAGTATTTT
TRBJ1-4,NA,TRBD1,TRBV20-1,CSASGQGAFNEKLFF,TGCAGTGCCTCTGGACAGGGGGCATTTAATGAAAAACTGTTTTTT
TRBJ2-7,once,NA,TRBV11-3,CASSSTRLGNEQYF,TGTGCCAGCAGCTCCACGAGGTTGGGGAACGAGCAGTACTTC
TRBJ2-1,NA,TRBD2,TRBV2,CASSDGTSGVSSYNEQFF,TGTGCCAGCAGCGACGGGACTAGCGGGGTTAGCTCCTACAATGAGCAGTTCTTC
TRBJ2-3,few,NA,TRBV7-8,CASSPSRLVQRTDTQYF,TGTGCCAGCAGCCCTTCCCGACTAGTCCAGAGAACAGATACGCAGTATTTT
TRBJ1-5,few,TRBD1,TRBV6-6,CASSDREAQPQHF,TGTGCCAGCAGTGACAGGGAGGCTCAGCCCCAGCATTTT
TRBJ2-1,NA,TRBD1,TRBV7-2,CASSVGTGVVLFF,TGTGCCAGCAGCGTCGGGACAGGGGTTGTCCTGTTCTTC
TRBJ2-7,many,TRBD2,TRBV4-3,CASSQGLAGRYEQYF,TGCGCCAGCAGCCAGGGACTAGCGGGACGCTACGAGCAGTACTTC
TRBJ2-1,NA,TRBD2,TRBV3-1,CASSQGTSGGSSYNEQFF,TGTGCCAGCAGCCAGGGGACTAGCGGGGGGTCCTCCTACAATGAGCAGTTCTTC
TRBJ2-1,NA,TRBD2,TRBV7-6,CASSLGTSGVGEQFF,TGTGCCAGCAGCTTAGGGACTAGCGGGGTGGGTGAGCAGTTCTTC
TRBJ2-7,NA,NA,TRBV20-1,CSARSSTNFPPFYEQYF,TGCAGTGCTAGATCTTCGACAAACTTCCCCCCTTTCTACGAGCAGTACTTC
TRBJ2-3,few,TRBD2,TRBV10-3,CAISEYQASGGADTQYF,TGTGCCATCAGTGAATACCAGGCTAGCGGGGGAGCAGATACGCAGTATTTT
TRBJ1-1,few,NA,TRBV25-1,CASRQTGANTEAFF,TGTGCCAGCAGGCAGACAGGCGCAAACACTGAAGCTTTCTTT
TRBJ1-1,NA,TRBD1,TRBV6-5,CASSYGGTVRNTEAFF,TGTGCCAGCAGTTACGGGGGGACAGTGCGGAACACTGAAGCTTTCTTT
TRBJ1-5,NA,NA,TRBV6-1,CASSEFGRNINQPQHF,TGTGCCAGCAGTGAATTTGGCAGGAATATCAATCAGCCCCAGCATTTT
TRBJ1-1,few,NA,TRBV14,CASSHRGRTEAFF,TGTGCCAGCAGCCACCGGGGGAGAACTGAAGCTTTCTTT
TRBJ1-3,many,NA,TRBV5-1,CASSLNSLDSGNTIYF,TGCGCCAGCAGCTTGAACTCCCTCGACTCCGGAAACACCATATATTTT
TRBJ2-1,many,TRBD2,TRBV6-1,CASSRRSSGVSYNEQFF,TGTGCCAGCAGTAGAAGAAGTAGCGGGGTCTCCTACAATGAGCAGTTCTTC
TRBJ2-1,few,TRBD2,TRBV11-2,CASSPGTNWDEQFF,TGTGCCAGCAGCCCCGGGACTAACTGGGATGAGCAGTTCTTC
TRBJ2-7,few,TRBD1,TRBV6-1,CASRTNRGNKQYF,TGTGCCAGCAGGACAAACAGGGGGAATAAGCAGTACTTC
TRBJ2-2,NA,TRBD2,TRBV12-3/TRBV12-4,CASNRLAGVLLAGELFF,TGTGCCAGCAATCGACTAGCGGGAGTTCTATTAGCCGGGGAGCTGTTTTTT
TRBJ2-3,few,NA,TRBV5-1,CASSGGISSVTSTDTQYF,TGCGCCAGCAGCGGGGGGATTTCTAGCGTAACTAGCACAGATACGCAGTATTTT
TRBJ2-1,many,NA,TRBV12-3/TRBV12-4,CASRETSSYNEQFF,TGTGCCAGCAGGGAGACTAGCTCCTACAATGAGCAGTTCTTC
TRBJ2-3,few,TRBD1,TRBV10-3,CASQDGTGSRSTDTQYF,TGTGCCTCACAAGACGGGACAGGGAGTCGAAGCACAGATACGCAGTATTTT
TRBJ1-1,few,NA,TRBV5-1,CASSLEPGTGINTEAFF,TGCGCCAGCAGCTTGGAACCGGGTACGGGGATAAACACTGAAGCTTTCTTT
TRBJ1-5,many,NA,TRBV20-1,CSARAGGNQPQHF,TGCAGTGCTAGAGCGGGGGGCAATCAGCCCCAGCATTTT
TRBJ2-7,NA,NA,TRBV7-2,CASSLVHLYEQYF,TGTGCCAGCAGCTTAGTCCACCTCTACGAGCAGTACTTC
TRBJ1-2,few,NA,TRBV7-9,CASSTSWETPYGYTF,TGTGCCAGCAGCACCTCGTGGGAGACACCCTATGGCTACACCTTC
TRBJ1-1,NA,NA,TRBV9,CASSAASSTAEAFF,TGTGCCAGCAGCGCCGCTTCGAGCACCGCTGAAGCTTTCTTT
TRBJ2-5,NA,NA,TRBV18,CASSADGRETQYF,TGTGCCAGCTCAGCGGACGGACGAGAGACCCAGTACTTC
TRBJ2-1,NA,NA,TRBV14,CASSPMWGSYNEQFF,TGTGCCAGCAGCCCGATGTGGGGGTCTTACAATGAGCAGTTCTTC
TRBJ2-5,few,NA,TRBV20-1,CSAKRGADETQYF,TGCAGTGCTAAACGGGGGGCGGATGAGACCCAGTACTTC
TRBJ1-1,many,NA,TRBV28,CASSLGRGSGTEAFF,TGTGCCAGCAGTTTAGGTAGGGGTTCGGGCACTGAAGCTTTCTTT
TRBJ2-7,once,NA,TRBV5-1,CASSLQQGKGGEQYF,TGCGCCAGCAGCCTTCAACAGGGAAAAGGGGGCGAGCAGTACTTC
TRBJ1-5,few,NA,TRBV7-9,CASSPSLLQGWGNQPQHF,TGTGCCAGCAGTCCATCCCTGTTACAGGGTTGGGGCAATCAGCCCCAGCATTTT
TRBJ2-1,NA,NA,TRBV7-8,CASREGYGNEQFF,TGTGCCAGCAGGGAGGGGTACGGTAATGAGCAGTTCTTC
TRBJ2-3,NA,NA,TRBV29-1,CSVEQGTDTQYF,TGCAGCGTTGAACAGGGCACAGATACGCAGTATTTT
TRBJ2-5,NA,NA,TRBV5-1,CASSLRGLGRQETQYF,TGCGCCAGCAGCTTGAGGGGGCTCGGGAGACAAGAGACCCAGTACTTC
TRBJ1-1,few,NA,TRBV20-1,CSATALVGGVTEAFF,TGCAGTGCTACAGCCCTGGTAGGGGGGGTCACTGAAGCTTTCTTT
TRBJ2-3,many,TRBD1,TRBV28,CASKDRVTDTQYF,TGTGCCAGCAAGGACAGGGTAACAGATACGCAGTATTTT
TRBJ2-7,few,TRBD1,TRBV20-1,CSAGDRGIGYEQYF,TGCAGTGCTGGAGACAGGGGGATAGGCTACGAGCAGTACTTC
TRBJ1-1,NA,NA,TRBV19,CASSQGKNTEAFF,TGTGCCAGTAGCCAGGGGAAGAACACTGAAGCTTTCTTT
TRBJ2-1,NA,NA,TRBV20-1,CSAQERQVYIEQFF,TGCAGTGCGCAGGAACGACAGGTCTACATTGAGCAGTTCTTC
TRBJ2-3,NA,TRBD2,TRBV5-1,CASSLAGTSGSTDTQYF,TGCGCCAGCAGCTTGGCCGGGACTAGCGGAAGCACAGATACGCAGTATTTT